These 20 T cell receptor beta chains came from one sample sequenced in a study of blood T cells in healthy people across ages. A second PCR, run for roughly 7 to 12 cycles, used a sample-barcoded 5' primer plus a J-beta primer mix. TCRdb used MiXCR to reprocess the 5' RACE reads, holding one entry per CDR3 protein. The data show roughly 1.6 million distinct CDR3 sequences, roughly 32% seen once. The sample taken for sequencing was blood. The source is a woman under 40 in good health.

The rearrangement uses TRBV20-1 and TRBJ2-7, with D unclear. Trimming took off 3 bases at V and 0 bases at J, with 15 bases between the two ends. Looked up from germline, CDR1 is DFQATT and CDR2 is SNEGSKA (reference sequence). This CDR3 is 15 amino acids long. The CDR3: CSARIAQLNSYEQYF. Here the CDR3 DNA reads TGCAGTGCTAGGATAGCACAGTTGAACTCCTACGAGCAGTACTTC.

With regard to this clonotype: One end of the junction fails to match germline, which may point to a read error. The chain is built from TRBV4-1 and TRBJ2-3; D is unresolved. CDR3 length equals 14 residues. The germline CDR1 and CDR2 sequences are MGHRA and YSYEKL. The CDR3 sequence: CARSQDVRTDTQYF. The CDR3 bases are TGCGCCCGCAGCCAAGATGTAAGGACAGATACGCAGTATTTT.

The chain couples TRBV2 to TRBJ1-1; TRBD1 agrees at 8 bases. Germline-derived CDR1 and CDR2 are SNHLY and FYNNEI. The CDR3 consists of 15 residues. V shed 6 bases and J 6 bases; nucleotides not matched to a gene: 12. For the CDR3, the DNA is TGTGCCAGCAGAGCTACAGGGGGAATTTTCGCTGAAGCTTTCTTT. Amino acid sequence: CASRATGGIFAEAFF.

The chain joins TRBV4-1 to TRBJ2-7; TRBD1 is a possible D gene (5 bases). The CDR3 sequence is 14 residues long. Trimming cost V 1 base and J 3 bases, with 10 bases left between them. Germline assignment: CDR1 MGHRA and CDR2 YSYEKL. CDR3 DNA sequence: TGCGCCAGCAGCCAAGTTTTAGGGGACTACGAGCAGTACTTC. Translating gives CASSQVLGDYEQYF.

The chain joins TRBV29-1 to TRBJ1-2, with D maybe TRBD1 (6 bases). This CDR3 spans 16 amino acids. The germline V gene encodes CDR1 SQVTM and CDR2 ANQGSEA. V lost 7 bases, J lost 8 bases, and 29 bases lay in between. The CDR3 bases are TGCAGCGCTGTCCGGGACCCTAACAGGGTATGGGGAGGCTACACCTTC. As protein: CSAVRDPNRVWGGYTF.

A few counts support this clonotype. This rearrangement joins TRBV2 to TRBJ2-7, with no clear D. CDR1 is SNHLY and CDR2 is FYNNEI in the germline V gene. The CDR3 is 16 amino acids. V was clipped by 7 bases and J by 5 bases, with 24 bases between them. This CDR3 reads CASTESPGGRINEQYF. The CDR3 DNA sequence: TGTGCCAGCACGGAGTCCCCAGGCGGCCGAATCAACGAGCAGTACTTC. Full variable domain (remainder filled in from reference TRBV2 and TRBJ2-7): EPEVTQTPSHQVTQMGQEVILRCVPISNHLYFYWYRQILGQKVEFLVSFYNNEISEKSEIFDDQFSVERPDGSNFTLKIRSTKLEDSAMYFCASTESPGGRINEQYFGPGTRLTVT.

As regards this clonotype: A much larger clone lies a single base off, so this may be a read error. The chain uses TRBV20-1 and TRBJ2-5; D possibly uses TRBD1 or TRBD2 (5 bases each). This CDR3 is 13 amino acids long. V dropped 5 bases and J dropped 4 bases, with 14 bases sitting between them. CDR1 is DFQATT, CDR2 SNEGSKA, per germline (reference sequence). DNA of the CDR3: TGCAGTGCTGAGCAAACCGGGGCAGAGACCCAGTACTTC. Its translation is CSAEQTGAETQYF.

The chain combines TRBV7-6 with TRBJ2-1, with 13 bases lining up with TRBD2. Germline lookup yields CDR1 SGHVS and CDR2 FNYEAQ. The CDR3 is made up of 18 amino acids. V gave up 5 bases and J gave up 3 bases; unmatched junction bases: 10. The CDR3, as DNA: TGTGCCAGCAGCGGCACTAGCGGGAGGGCATCCTTCTACAATGAGCAGTTCTTC. Its translation is CASSGTSGRASFYNEQFF.

The V and J genes are TRBV6-1 and TRBJ2-1; TRBD2 aligns across 15 bases. This CDR3 is 15 amino acids long. The J segment lost 7 bases and the V segment lost 6 bases, leaving 4 bases of the junction unmatched. CDR1 and CDR2 (germline): MNHNS, SASEGT. CDR3 region: CASRRGTSGGNEQFF. The CDR3 nucleotides are TGTGCCAGCAGGAGGGGGACTAGCGGGGGGAATGAGCAGTTCTTC.

The V gene is TRBV7-8, the J gene TRBJ2-3; 9 bases align to TRBD2. The CDR3 sequence is 16 residues long. Germline loops: CDR1 SGHVS, CDR2 FQNEAQ. With 1 base clipped from V and 5 bases from J, the junction kept 7 bases outside the gene matches. The CDR3 loop reads CASSLVLSSGRDTQYF. CDR3 coding DNA: TGTGCCAGCAGCTTAGTTCTTAGTAGCGGGAGAGATACGCAGTATTTT. Full variable domain (remainder filled in from reference TRBV7-8 and TRBJ2-3): GAGVSQSPRYKVAKRGQDVALRCDPISGHVSLFWYQQALGQGPEFLTYFQNEAQLDKSGLPSDRFFAERPEGSVSTLKIQRTQQEDSAVYLCASSLVLSSGRDTQYFGPGTRLTVL.

The sample holds a few counts of this clonotype. This chain links TRBV5-1 with TRBJ2-1, with 8 bases aligning to TRBD2. The CDR3 covers 13 residues. Germline V gene lookup returns CDR1 SGHRS and CDR2 YFSETQ. Trimming took 5 bases from V and 8 from J; bases not matched to a gene: 6. The CDR3 DNA is TGCGCCAGCAGGCTAAGCGGGAGCTATGAGCAGTTCTTC. The encoded protein is CASRLSGSYEQFF.

The J gene is TRBJ2-1, the V gene TRBV7-9; D not resolved. Germline assignment: CDR1 SEHNR and CDR2 FQNEAQ (reference sequence). Trimming pared 0 bases from V and 0 bases from J, leaving 9 bases between. There are 16 residues in the CDR3. In DNA form, the CDR3 reads TGTGCCAGCAGCTTAGCGCCAGGCTACTCCTACAATGAGCAGTTCTTC. Residues: CASSLAPGYSYNEQFF.

The rearrangement joins TRBV2 to TRBJ1-2; no clear D gene. CDR1 and CDR2 from the germline V gene are SNHLY and FYNNEI. With 5 bases removed from V and 0 bases from J, the gap between germline ends came to 7 bases. This CDR3 is 13 amino acids long. The CDR3 DNA reads as TGTGCCAGCAGTTACGCACCTAACTATGGCTACACCTTC. Translation gives CASSYAPNYGYTF.

This clonotype has at least ten counts. V is TRBV29-1 and J is TRBJ1-2; D is undetermined. Germline assignment: CDR1 SQVTM and CDR2 ANQGSEA. The CDR3 has 11 amino acids. The V and J ends lost 6 bases and 7 bases respectively, with 12 bases between them. CDR3 DNA: TGCAGCGTCTTGGGCGGGGTTGGCTACACCTTC. This sequence encodes CSVLGGVGYTF.

The chain combines TRBV6-1 with TRBJ2-7, with no clear D. With 6 bases removed from V and 4 bases from J, the gap between germline ends came to 7 bases. Germline V gene data show CDR1 as MNHNS and CDR2 as SASEGT. The CDR3 spans 11 residues. CDR3 region: CASRIVYEQYF. The DNA for the CDR3 is TGTGCCAGCAGAATAGTTTACGAGCAGTACTTC.

Note on this clonotype: The junction does not match germline at one end; this may be a read error. The chain is built from TRBV15 and TRBJ2-5; 11 bases agree with TRBD2. The germline CDR1 and CDR2 sequences are LNHNV and YYDKDF (reference sequence). The CDR3 has 17 amino acids. This CDR3 reads CATRRGSGRAGRETQYF. Written as DNA, the CDR3 is TGTGCCACCCGCAGAGGTAGCGGGAGGGCCGGAAGAGAGACCCAGTACTTC.

The chain combines TRBV27 with TRBJ2-1; 8 nucleotides align to TRBD2. Per the germline V gene, CDR1 is MNHEY and CDR2 is SMNVEV (reference sequence). V lost 4 bases and J lost 5; bases outside the gene matches: 7. The CDR3 sequence is 15 residues long. The CDR3 sequence is CASSSIAGPDNEQFF. The CDR3 DNA is TGTGCCAGCAGTTCCATAGCGGGACCAGACAATGAGCAGTTCTTC.

V and J are TRBV9 and TRBJ2-7; TRBD2 aligns across 7 bases. CDR3 size: 17 residues. V lost 0 bases to trimming and J lost 4 bases; unmatched junction nucleotides: 13. The germline CDR1 and CDR2 sequences are SGDLS and YYNGEE. CDR3 sequence reads: CASSVAGNPAGVYEQYF. The CDR3 nucleotides are TGTGCCAGCAGCGTAGCCGGGAACCCCGCGGGGGTATACGAGCAGTACTTC.

V usage is TRBV20-1 and J usage is TRBJ2-3, with D possibly matching TRBD2 (7 bases). Trimming cost V 6 bases and J 7 bases, with 20 bases left between them. CDR1 is DFQATT and CDR2 is SNEGSKA in the germline V gene (reference sequence). There are 14 residues in the CDR3. The CDR3 region is CSASQGGARYTQYF. The CDR3, as DNA: TGCAGTGCAAGTCAAGGGGGGGCTCGATATACGCAGTATTTT.

This clonotype was seen a handful of times. The chain links TRBV4-2 to TRBJ2-5, with D possibly being TRBD2 (6 bases). The CDR3 totals 14 residues. V dropped 2 bases and J dropped 5 bases, with 12 bases sitting between them. CDR1 and CDR2 from the germline V gene are LGHNA and YNFKEQ. The CDR3 loop reads CASSQKGGQETQYF. CDR3 sequence (DNA): TGTGCCAGCAGCCAAAAAGGAGGGCAGGAGACCCAGTACTTC.